This T cell receptor (beta chain) was sequenced during a study of T-cell reconstitution after alpha-beta-depleted transplantation in children. In this sample, this clonotype turned up a few times. This CDR3 region has 14 residues. Germline V gene sequence: CDR1 GTSNPN, CDR2 SVGIG (reference sequence). J was trimmed by 7 bases and V by 2 bases; bases with no gene match: 4. As it was prepared, the TCRbeta library received unique molecular identifiers. TCRdb independently ran MiXCR on the PCR reads; one entry per CDR3 protein. This table holds about 600,000 distinct CDR3 sequences, roughly a tenth found once.

J is TRBJ2-1 and V is TRBV30, with 11 bases aligning to TRBD2. The sequence was collected from a human donor who donated a stem cell graft to a child with acute myeloid leukemia. The specimen was PBMCs from the stem cell graft donor, collected from the stem cell graft. The CDR3 here is CAWSIAGGGNEQFF. For the CDR3, the DNA is TGTGCCTGGAGTATAGCGGGAGGGGGGAATGAGCAGTTCTTC.